Given below is one TCR beta chain in context. Antigen specificity is unknown. The study, taken as a whole, reports: Greatest tumor Treg TCR overlap was with tumor naive CD4+ cells. The TCR gene usage of tumor memory CD4+ T cells clustered together with blood and lymph node memory CD4+ cells and with lymph node naive CD4+ cells.

V was pared by 8 bases and J by 4 bases, with 16 bases between. The CDR3 contains 14 residues. CDR1 is MDHEN and CDR2 is SYDVKM in the germline V gene. Purified naive CD4+ T cells were depleted of CD25+ Tregs. Full-length variable regions came from constant-region reverse primers plus semi-nested Nested Universal Primer A PCR. One entry per CDR3 protein, called by TCRdb with MiXCR from the 5' RACE reads. The table has around 43,000 distinct CDR3 sequences, about 19% seen once. Source material: naive CD4+ T cells sorted from a lymph node. Noted subset: naive CD4+ T cells, CD4+CD45RA+CD25-. The receptor was derived from a female donor with breast cancer. The chain has TRBV28 and TRBJ2-3; maybe TRBD2 (6 bases). The CDR3 DNA sequence: TGTGCCAGCCGGCGCGGGGCCCCCTCAGATACGCAGTATTTT. This sequence encodes CASRRGAPSDTQYF.